These 29 T cell receptor beta chains were sequenced from one sample in a study of identical twins. One entry per CDR3 protein results from TCRdb running MiXCR on the 5' RACE reads. The sample includes roughly 200,000 distinct CDR3 sequences, around 8% of them seen just once. These same data were also listed under a study on yellow fever vaccine responses in identical twins.

Sequencing used memory (CD45RO+) T cells sorted from blood. Receptors were obtained from a woman younger than 30 in good health.

This chain connects TRBV11-2 to TRBJ2-5, with 7 bases matching TRBD1. The CDR3 spans 15 residues. Germline V gives CDR1 SGHAT, CDR2 FQNNGV. The V and J ends lost 2 bases and 7 bases, in that order; junction bases with no gene match: 10. The CDR3 region is CASSLRGGGQWTQYF. CDR3 sequence (DNA): TGTGCCAGCAGCTTACGAGGGGGCGGACAGTGGACCCAGTACTTC.

This clonotype was recorded a few times. The genes are TRBV6-5 and TRBJ2-3, with TRBD1 matching 7 bases. The CDR3 runs to 14 residues. From germline, CDR1 is MNHEY and CDR2 SVGAGI. V dropped 5 bases and J dropped 7; count of bases not matched to a gene: 9. The CDR3 nucleotides read TGTGCCAGCAGTGTACTAAGACAGGGAAATACGCAGTATTTT. Its protein product is CASSVLRQGNTQYF.

This clonotype was seen only a few times. The V gene is TRBV24-1, the J gene TRBJ2-5; 7 nucleotides agree with TRBD1. CDR1 KGHDR and CDR2 SFDVKD come from the germline V gene. The trim removed 4 bases at V and 11 bases at J, leaving 9 bases unmatched. This CDR3 has 13 residues. Written as DNA, the CDR3 is TGTGCCACCAGTGAATCATCCGGGACAGCTCAGTACTTC. Translation: CATSESSGTAQYF.

This clonotype has only a few counts. The chain recombines TRBV19 with TRBJ2-1; weak D call: TRBD2 (7 bases). Germline CDR1 LNHDA, CDR2 SQIVND (reference sequence). Deletions cut 6 bases from V and 8 bases from J, with 20 bases between. This CDR3 has 15 residues. The CDR3 loop is CASRQWGGPQDEQFF. The CDR3 nucleotides are TGTGCCAGTAGACAGTGGGGGGGGCCGCAGGATGAGCAGTTCTTC.

This clonotype showed up just a few times. V is TRBV9 and J is TRBJ2-2, with 9 bases identical to TRBD1. Looked up from germline, CDR1 is SGDLS and CDR2 is YYNGEE. V shed 0 bases and J 5 bases; nucleotides not matched to a gene: 11. This CDR3 spans 18 amino acids. CDR3 region: CASSVVTGGDGTTGELFF. CDR3 nucleotides: TGTGCCAGCAGCGTAGTAACAGGGGGCGATGGGACTACCGGGGAGCTGTTTTTT.

This clonotype occurred many times. The gene calls are TRBV6-2 or TRBV6-3 and TRBJ2-1; 10 bases line up with TRBD2. Losses at the gene ends were 7 bases for V and 7 bases for J; bases not matched to a gene: 4. The germline V gene encodes CDR1 MNHEY and CDR2 SVGEGT. The CDR3 has 13 residues. CDR3 residues: CASKTSGVNEQFF. The CDR3 nucleotides read TGTGCCAGCAAAACTAGCGGGGTAAATGAGCAGTTCTTC.

The chain combines TRBV6-2 or TRBV6-3 with TRBJ2-2, with D tentatively TRBD1 (5 bases). This CDR3 comprises 15 residues. The V gene lost 2 bases and the J gene lost 1 base, with 8 bases spanning the gap. Germline values: CDR1 MNHEY, CDR2 SVGEGT. For the CDR3, the DNA is TGTGCCAGCAGTTACCCAGGGATGAACACCGGGGAGCTGTTTTTT. It codes for CASSYPGMNTGELFF.

DNA of the CDR3: TGTGCCAGCAGCTTCCTCAGGCCCGGGAGGGCCCATGAGCAGTTCTTC. Amino acids: CASSFLRPGRAHEQFF. The V and J genes are TRBV11-3 and TRBJ2-1, with 8 positions matching TRBD2. This CDR3 comprises 16 residues. V lost 3 bases to trimming and J lost 8 bases; unmatched junction nucleotides: 12. Germline V CDR1 and CDR2: SGHNT, YENEEA.

Turning to this clonotype: Being one base from a much bigger clone, this may be a read error. This chain uses TRBV21-1 with TRBJ2-7; the table names TRBD1, a call not compared with the DNA. TRBV21-1 is a listed pseudogene. The CDR3 contains 16 residues. Here the CDR3 reads CASTSIPGTYTYEQYF. DNA of the CDR3: TGTGCCAGCACCTCAATACCCGGGACATACACCTACGAGCAGTACTTC.

This clonotype has a count of ten or more. The CDR3, as DNA: TGTGCCAGCAGCTTACTAACAGGGTACTACAATGAGCAGTTCTTC. Its protein is CASSLLTGYYNEQFF. This chain links TRBV7-2 with TRBJ2-1; tentatively, D is TRBD1 (6 bases). The CDR3 runs 15 residues. From germline, CDR1 is SGHTA and CDR2 FQGNSA. V gave up 2 bases and J gave up 3 bases, with 11 bases separating them.

This clonotype was observed a few times. The chain carries TRBV4-2 and TRBJ1-2, with 9 bases matching TRBD1. J gave up 2 bases and V 5 bases, and 3 bases lay outside the gene matches. Germline V gene data show CDR1 as LGHNA and CDR2 as YNFKEQ. CDR3 length: 14 residues. The CDR3 region is CASSSGTGNYGYTF. CDR3 bases: TGTGCCAGCAGCTCCGGGACAGGGAACTATGGCTACACCTTC.

The chain has TRBV10-3 and TRBJ2-2, with 8 bases identical to TRBD1. CDR1 is ENHRY, CDR2 SYGVKD, per germline. The CDR3 totals 14 residues. The trim removed 4 bases at V and 6 bases at J, leaving 4 bases unmatched. The CDR3 region is CAISGLQGAGELFF. The CDR3, as DNA: TGTGCCATCAGTGGTCTACAGGGGGCCGGGGAGCTGTTTTTT.

The chain is built from TRBV2 and TRBJ1-5; tentative D call: TRBD1 (6 bases). V was shortened by 9 bases and J by 3 bases, with 12 bases between the two germline ends. Germline V lookup: CDR1 SNHLY, CDR2 FYNNEI. The CDR3 is made up of 13 amino acids. CDR3 sequence (DNA): TGTGCCAGTACAGGACAGTACAATCAGCCCCAGCATTTT. Translation: CASTGQYNQPQHF.

This chain uses TRBV3-1 with TRBJ1-5, with D hard to call. The CDR3 runs to 15 residues. The germline CDR1 and CDR2 sequences are LGHDT and YNNKEL (reference sequence). Between the trimmed V and J ends, which lost 1 base and 0 bases, there was a span of 7 bases. In nucleotides, the CDR3 is TGTGCCAGCAGCCAAGGAACAGATAGCAATCAGCCCCAGCATTTT. This codes for CASSQGTDSNQPQHF.

This chain joins TRBV4-2 and TRBJ2-7; D gene ambiguous. The length of the CDR3 is 16 residues. V was clipped by 0 bases and J by 0 bases, with 12 bases between them. Germline V gene data show CDR1 as LGHNA and CDR2 as YNFKEQ. The CDR3 is CASSQDLADDSYEQYF. The DNA of the CDR3 is TGTGCCAGCAGCCAAGATCTTGCGGACGACTCCTACGAGCAGTACTTC.

The chain recombines TRBV5-5 with TRBJ2-2; tentative D call: TRBD1 (6 bases). Trimming took 7 bases from V and 7 from J, leaving 14 bases between them. The germline V gene has CDR1 SGHKS and CDR2 YYEKEE (reference sequence). CDR3 length equals 13 residues. CDR3 DNA sequence: TGTGCCAGCTCCCCAGGGGTGAACGGGGAGCTGTTTTTT. Amino acid sequence: CASSPGVNGELFF.

The chain employs TRBV30 and TRBJ2-3, with no clear D. This CDR3 is 10 amino acids long. Trimming removed 3 bases at V and 9 bases at J, with 7 bases between. Germline loops: CDR1 GTSNPN, CDR2 SVGIG (reference sequence). CDR3 sequence: CAWRVITQYF. CDR3 coding DNA: TGTGCCTGGAGGGTCATAACGCAGTATTTT.

This clonotype has a count of ten or more. The chain couples TRBV18 to TRBJ2-3, with D perhaps TRBD1 (6 bases). Per germline, CDR1 KGHSH and CDR2 LQKENI. This CDR3 is 14 amino acids long. Deletions cut 2 bases from V and 4 bases from J, with 10 bases between. The CDR3 sequence is CASSPGGGADTQYF. The CDR3, as DNA: TGTGCCAGCTCACCAGGGGGCGGCGCAGATACGCAGTATTTT.

This clonotype showed up many times. The V and J genes are TRBV28 and TRBJ2-5; 10 positions match TRBD2. The CDR3 runs to 16 residues. V was clipped by 2 bases and J by 1 base; unmatched bases: 4. The germline V gene has CDR1 MDHEN and CDR2 SYDVKM. The chain's CDR3 is CASSLDSGRAQETQYF. As DNA, the CDR3 is TGTGCCAGCAGTTTAGACAGCGGGAGGGCCCAAGAGACCCAGTACTTC. Variable domain in full (rest from reference TRBV28 and TRBJ2-5): DVKVTQSSRYLVKRTGEKVFLECVQDMDHENMFWYRQDPGLGLRLIYFSYDVKMKEKGDIPEGYSVSREKKERFSLILESASTNQTSMYLCASSLDSGRAQETQYFGPGTRLLVL.

The sample holds many counts of this clonotype. V usage is TRBV3-1 and J usage is TRBJ2-7; possibly TRBD2 for D (7 bases). The V gene lost 1 base and the J gene lost 5 bases, with 12 bases spanning the gap. Germline assignment: CDR1 LGHDT and CDR2 YNNKEL (reference sequence). CDR3 length: 14 residues. The CDR3 here is CASSQAGGGDEQYF. The CDR3 bases are TGTGCCAGCAGCCAAGCTGGGGGGGGCGACGAGCAGTACTTC.

The J gene is TRBJ2-4, the V gene TRBV6-5, with TRBD1 as a possible D gene (6 bases). This CDR3 spans 16 amino acids. Germline V gene data show CDR1 as MNHEY and CDR2 as SVGAGI. V shed 4 bases and J shed 1 base, with 14 bases lying between them. The CDR3 DNA reads as TGTGCCAGCAGTTTCGCAACAGGGAGCGCCAAAAACATTCAGTACTTC. Translated: CASSFATGSAKNIQYF.

Ten or more counts support this clonotype. The CDR3 bases are TGTGCCAGCAGCTTAGGCCCCTCACAAGAGACCCAGTACTTC. It is translated as CASSLGPSQETQYF. The chain carries TRBV7-2 and TRBJ2-5, with D unresolved. Per the germline V gene, CDR1 is SGHTA and CDR2 is FQGNSA. V lost 1 base, J lost 2 bases, and 8 bases lay in between. CDR3 length equals 14 residues.

V gene TRBV11-1 combines with J gene TRBJ1-1, with 8 bases that match TRBD1. V lost 2 bases, J lost 6 bases, and 5 bases stayed unmatched. CDR3 length: 14 residues. CDR1 and CDR2 from the germline V gene are SGHAT and FQDESV (reference sequence). Here the CDR3 reads CASSLPGQGAEAFF. In nucleotides, the CDR3 is TGTGCCAGCAGCTTACCTGGACAGGGAGCTGAAGCTTTCTTT.

The chain links TRBV6-1 to TRBJ2-7; TRBD1 aligns across 11 bases. This CDR3 region has 17 residues. Germline V lookup: CDR1 MNHNS, CDR2 SASEGT. J was trimmed by 3 bases and V by 7 bases; bases with no gene match: 14. CDR3 in DNA: TGTGCCAGCACGCGAATGGGACAGGGGGTAAACTACTACGAGCAGTACTTC. Translation gives CASTRMGQGVNYYEQYF.

The gene calls are TRBV7-9 and TRBJ1-1, with D unresolved. Germline CDR1 SEHNR, CDR2 FQNEAQ (reference sequence). V was clipped by 4 bases and J by 1 base, with 7 bases between them. The CDR3 consists of 13 residues. For the CDR3, the DNA is TGTGCCAGCAGCTCGCGGGAGAACACTGAAGCTTTCTTT. Its translation: CASSSRENTEAFF.

This clonotype was picked up many times. Its ends do not fully match the called genes, so a read error is possible. The CDR3 protein is CASRGQGNTEAFF. In nucleotides, the CDR3 is TGCGCCAGCAGGGGACAGGGGAACACTGAAGCTTTCTTT. The chain recombines TRBV12-3 or TRBV12-4 with TRBJ1-1; 9 nucleotides match TRBD1. The CDR3 runs 13 residues.

The chain employs TRBV15 and TRBJ1-1; unclear D gene. This CDR3 has 13 amino acids. Germline values: CDR1 LNHNV, CDR2 YYDKDF (reference sequence). With 5 bases removed from V and 2 bases from J, the gap between germline ends came to 9 bases. CDR3 bases: TGTGCCACCAGCCTCACAAAAAACACTGAAGCTTTCTTT. Its translation is CATSLTKNTEAFF.

This clonotype was counted ten times or more. The chain couples TRBV20-1 to TRBJ1-1; D is unresolved. Germline V gene sequence: CDR1 DFQATT, CDR2 SNEGSKA (reference sequence). V was shortened by 2 bases and J by 10 bases, with 8 bases between the two germline ends. This CDR3 spans 10 amino acids. CDR3 DNA sequence: TGCAGTGCTAGATCCGTGGGAGCTTTCTTT. Translation gives CSARSVGAFF.

The count of this clonotype is one. The J gene is TRBJ2-3, the V gene TRBV10-2; D is undetermined. V was shortened by 2 bases and J by 0 bases, with 3 bases between the two germline ends. The germline gives CDR1 WSHSY, CDR2 SAAADI. This CDR3 contains 13 residues. Here the CDR3 DNA reads TGCGCCAGCAGTGAGGATAGCACAGATACGCAGTATTTT. This sequence encodes CASSEDSTDTQYF.